This TCR beta chain originates from a study of cytomegalovirus exposure and HLA in healthy donors. Germline V gives CDR1 SGHDT, CDR2 YYEEEE. V gave up 4 bases and J gave up 5 bases; unmatched junction bases: 9. The CDR3 consists of 15 residues. The PCR used 60 Vbeta and 13 Jbeta primers. Assay: immunoSEQ multiplex PCR; the TCRdb copy retains only in-frame clones and omits some. This sample has some 120,000 clones; around 80% occur once, and the top ten carry more than 20%. Sequenced: PBMCs. The TCR was taken from a man in his thirties or forties in good health and CMV-seropositive. V is TRBV5-6 and J is TRBJ2-5, with 9 nucleotides matching TRBD1. CDR3 coding DNA: TGTGCCAGCAGCACAGCGACAGGGGGAGGGGAGACCCAGTACTTC. It specifies CASSTATGGGETQYF.